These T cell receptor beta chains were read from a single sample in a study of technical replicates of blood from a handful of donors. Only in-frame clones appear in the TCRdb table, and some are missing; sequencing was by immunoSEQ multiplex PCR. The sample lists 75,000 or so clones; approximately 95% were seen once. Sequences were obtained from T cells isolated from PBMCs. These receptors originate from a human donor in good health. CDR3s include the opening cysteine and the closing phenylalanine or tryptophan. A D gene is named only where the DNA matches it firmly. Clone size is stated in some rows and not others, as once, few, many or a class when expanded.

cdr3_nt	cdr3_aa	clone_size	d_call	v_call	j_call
TGTGCCAGCAGTCAACCGACTAGCGGGGGGGAAGAGACCCAGTACTTC	CASSQPTSGGEETQYF	NA	TRBD2	TRBV2	TRBJ2-5
TGCGCCAGCAGCTTGGGGACTAGGTTGGAAGATACGCAGTATTTT	CASSLGTRLEDTQYF	NA	TRBD2	TRBV5-1	TRBJ2-3
TGTGCCAGCAGCCTGGGTGGGCTAGCGGGAGACGAGCAGTACTTC	CASSLGGLAGDEQYF	NA	TRBD2	TRBV5-4	TRBJ2-7
TGTGCCAGCAGGAGGGACAGGGTGGAAAAACTGTTTTTT	CASRRDRVEKLFF	NA	TRBD1	TRBV6-1	TRBJ1-4
TGTGCCAGCAGCTACAGCGGGGTGAAAAAAGAGACCCAGTACTTC	CASSYSGVKKETQYF	NA	TRBD2	TRBV13	TRBJ2-5
TGCAGCGTCCGGAGCGGGGCCTACAATGAGCAGTTCTTC	CSVRSGAYNEQFF	NA	TRBD2	TRBV29-1	TRBJ2-1
TGTGCCAGTAGTATAGGCGGGAGGGAGGTAAATGAGCAGTTCTTC	CASSIGGREVNEQFF	NA	TRBD2	TRBV19	TRBJ2-1
TGTGCCAGCAGTCCGAGACAGGGAAGCAATCAGCCCCAGCATTTT	CASSPRQGSNQPQHF	NA	TRBD1	TRBV28	TRBJ1-5
TGTGCCAGCAGCCAAGACCCCCCTCTTCTTAGCGGGAGGGCCGTCCCAGATACGCAGTATTTT	CASSQDPPLLSGRAVPDTQYF	once	TRBD2	TRBV4-2	TRBJ2-3
TGCGCCAGCAGCTTGGGATCAGGGGCCTACGAGCAGTACTTC	CASSLGSGAYEQYF	NA	NA	TRBV5-1	TRBJ2-7
TGTGCCAGCAGCTTACGATTCGAGAAACTGTTTTTT	CASSLRFEKLFF	NA	NA	TRBV11-3	TRBJ1-4
TGTGCCAGCAGCTTCTTTAGCGAGGTCCCGCAGCTGCAGTTCTTC	CASSFFSEVPQLQFF	NA	NA	TRBV5-4	TRBJ2-1
TGTGCCAGCAGTCCGGGACAGACGGTCTATGGCTACACCTTC	CASSPGQTVYGYTF	NA	TRBD1	TRBV9	TRBJ1-2
TGTGCCTGGAGTGTAAGAGCGGGCCGGTGGACCCAGTACTTC	CAWSVRAGRWTQYF	NA	NA	TRBV30	TRBJ2-5
TGTGCCAGCAGTGAGCCGGGACAGGGGAACTACGAGCAGTACTTC	CASSEPGQGNYEQYF	NA	TRBD1	TRBV6-1	TRBJ2-7
TGCGCCAGCAGCCAAGATCAACAGGGGCCCATTCAGTACTTC	CASSQDQQGPIQYF	NA	TRBD1	TRBV4-1	TRBJ2-4
TGCACCAGCAGCCATTCGGGGAGTTACTCTGGAAACACCATATATTTT	CTSSHSGSYSGNTIYF	NA	NA	TRBV1	TRBJ1-3
TGTGCCAGCTTGGAACAGTCAATGAACACTGAAGCTTTCTTT	CASLEQSMNTEAFF	once	NA	TRBV18	TRBJ1-1
TGCGCCAGCAGCTACGGACAGGGGTTACTGCGGGAGCAGTTCTTC	CASSYGQGLLREQFF	NA	TRBD1	TRBV4-1	TRBJ2-1
TGTGCCAGCAGCCCTAGACAGGGTAGGGAAAAACTGTTTTTT	CASSPRQGREKLFF	NA	TRBD1	TRBV7-8	TRBJ1-4
TGTGCCAGCAGTCAACAGGGGGCTGGCACTGAAGCTTTCTTT	CASSQQGAGTEAFF	NA	TRBD1	TRBV2	TRBJ1-1
TGTGCCAGCAGCTTCGGGGTCCACGAGCAGTACTTC	CASSFGVHEQYF	NA	NA	TRBV5-4	TRBJ2-7
TGTGCCAGCAGTTACCGGGACAGGATCTACGAGCAGTACTTC	CASSYRDRIYEQYF	NA	TRBD1	TRBV2	TRBJ2-7
TGTGCCAGCACCATGTCCTCTATGGACAATGAGCAGTTCTTC	CASTMSSMDNEQFF	NA	NA	TRBV27	TRBJ2-1
TGTGCCAGCAGCTTAATTAGTACAGGGGGCTTTGGTGGCTACACCTTC	CASSLISTGGFGGYTF	NA	TRBD1	TRBV7-9	TRBJ1-2
TGCGCCAGCAAGAGTGGGGGCTCTGCCTATGGCTACACCTTC	CASKSGGSAYGYTF	NA	NA	TRBV10-2	TRBJ1-2
TGTGCCAGCAGCCGAGTAGCGGGAGGGTCCCCCAATGAGCAGTTCTTC	CASSRVAGGSPNEQFF	NA	TRBD2	TRBV5-4	TRBJ2-1
TGTGCCAGTAGTGTTTCGGGACAGGGATCTGGCTACACCTTC	CASSVSGQGSGYTF	once	TRBD1	TRBV19	TRBJ1-2
TGTGCCAGCAGTAGTGGACAGGAAGAGACCCAGTACTTC	CASSSGQEETQYF	NA	TRBD1	TRBV6-1	TRBJ2-5
TGTGCCAGCAGCGTAGGCAGGGCGAACACTGAAGCTTTCTTT	CASSVGRANTEAFF	NA	NA	TRBV9	TRBJ1-1
TGTGCCAGCAGTTTAAGGGTACTAGCGGGACAGAACTACTACGAGCAGTACTTC	CASSLRVLAGQNYYEQYF	NA	TRBD2	TRBV28	TRBJ2-7
TGTGCCAGCAGTTACCCGGGACAGGGCTTAGAAGCTTTCTTT	CASSYPGQGLEAFF	NA	TRBD1	TRBV28	TRBJ1-1
TGCAGCGTTGAAGGGCAGGGATGGGTCAACACTGAAGCTTTCTTT	CSVEGQGWVNTEAFF	once	NA	TRBV29-1	TRBJ1-1
TGTGCCAGCAGGAGGGACAGGGGGCTTTCGAACACTGAAGCTTTCTTT	CASRRDRGLSNTEAFF	NA	TRBD1	TRBV25-1	TRBJ1-1
TGTGCCATCAGTGAGTCGACGGGACAGGGGGCCGGGGCGAACACTGAAGCTTTCTTT	CAISESTGQGAGANTEAFF	NA	TRBD1	TRBV10-3	TRBJ1-1
TGTGCCAGCAGCTTAGGACTAGTATCCCTCGAGCAGTACTTC	CASSLGLVSLEQYF	NA	NA	TRBV11-2	TRBJ2-7
TGTGCCAGTTCGGGCGTAGGGGGGGCATCCTACGAGCAGTACTTC	CASSGVGGASYEQYF	NA	NA	TRBV2	TRBJ2-7
TGCGCCAGCAGCTTGTGGGTTTCGGGGTTGGATACTAACTATGGCTACACCTTC	CASSLWVSGLDTNYGYTF	NA	NA	TRBV5-1	TRBJ1-2
TGCGCCAGCAGCTTGCAGGAGCGGGGGGGGTTCACCTACGAGCAGTACTTC	CASSLQERGGFTYEQYF	NA	TRBD2	TRBV5-1	TRBJ2-7
TGTGCCAGCAGCTTGACCGGACTAGGAGGGGATTCGTATACGCAGTATTTT	CASSLTGLGGDSYTQYF	NA	TRBD2	TRBV5-4	TRBJ2-3
TGTGCCAGCAGCTCAGGGAACTACGAGCAGTACTTC	CASSSGNYEQYF	NA	NA	TRBV5-6	TRBJ2-7
TGCGCCAGCAGCCTTGGGGAGGGACAGGGCTTAAACACCATATATTTT	CASSLGEGQGLNTIYF	NA	TRBD1	TRBV4-1	TRBJ1-3